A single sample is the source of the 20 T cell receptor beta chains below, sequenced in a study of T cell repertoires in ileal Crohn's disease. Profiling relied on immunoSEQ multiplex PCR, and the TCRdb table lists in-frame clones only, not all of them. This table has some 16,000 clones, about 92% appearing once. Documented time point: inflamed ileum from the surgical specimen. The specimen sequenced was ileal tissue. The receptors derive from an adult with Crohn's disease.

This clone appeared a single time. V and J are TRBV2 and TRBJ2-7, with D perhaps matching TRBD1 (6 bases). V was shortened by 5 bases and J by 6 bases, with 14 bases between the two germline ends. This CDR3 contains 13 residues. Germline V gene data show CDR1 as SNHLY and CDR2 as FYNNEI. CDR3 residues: CASSRTGKAEQYF. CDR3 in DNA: TGTGCCAGCAGTCGCACAGGGAAGGCCGAGCAGTACTTC.

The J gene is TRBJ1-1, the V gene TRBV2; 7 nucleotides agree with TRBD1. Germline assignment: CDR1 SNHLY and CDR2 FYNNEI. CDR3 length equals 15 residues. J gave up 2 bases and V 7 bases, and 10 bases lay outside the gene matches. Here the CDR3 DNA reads TGTGCCAGCAAATACCAAGGGACAGCAAACACTGAAGCTTTCTTT. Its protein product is CASKYQGTANTEAFF.

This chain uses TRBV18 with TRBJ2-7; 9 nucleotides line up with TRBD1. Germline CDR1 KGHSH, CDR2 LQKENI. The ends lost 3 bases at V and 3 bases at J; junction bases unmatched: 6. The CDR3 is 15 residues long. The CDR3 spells CASSPPTGGFYEQYF. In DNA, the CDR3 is TGTGCCAGCTCACCGCCGACAGGGGGATTCTACGAGCAGTACTTC.

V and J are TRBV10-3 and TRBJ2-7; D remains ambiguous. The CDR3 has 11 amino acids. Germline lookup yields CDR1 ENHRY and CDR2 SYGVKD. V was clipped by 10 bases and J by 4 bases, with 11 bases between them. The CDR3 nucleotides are TGTGCCACGAGCGACCATTACGAGCAGTACTTC. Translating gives CATSDHYEQYF.

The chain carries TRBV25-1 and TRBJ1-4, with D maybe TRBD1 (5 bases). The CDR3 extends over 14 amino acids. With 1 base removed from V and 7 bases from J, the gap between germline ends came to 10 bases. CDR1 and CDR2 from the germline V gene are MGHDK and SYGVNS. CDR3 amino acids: CASSEFRDSEKLFF. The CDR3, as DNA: TGTGCCAGCAGTGAATTCAGGGATAGTGAAAAACTGTTTTTT.

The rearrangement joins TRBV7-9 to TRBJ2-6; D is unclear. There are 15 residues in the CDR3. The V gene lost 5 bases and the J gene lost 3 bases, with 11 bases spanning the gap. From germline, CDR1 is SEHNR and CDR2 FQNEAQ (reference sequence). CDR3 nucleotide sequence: TGTGCCAGCAGCGCCCGAACCAGTGGGGCCAACGTCCTGACTTTC. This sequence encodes CASSARTSGANVLTF.

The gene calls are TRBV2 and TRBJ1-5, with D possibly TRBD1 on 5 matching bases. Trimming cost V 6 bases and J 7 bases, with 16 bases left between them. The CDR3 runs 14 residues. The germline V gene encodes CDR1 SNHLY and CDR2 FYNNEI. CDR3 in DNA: TGTGCCAGCAGCCCAACGGGGGTAGGACAGCCCCAGCATTTT. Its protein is CASSPTGVGQPQHF.

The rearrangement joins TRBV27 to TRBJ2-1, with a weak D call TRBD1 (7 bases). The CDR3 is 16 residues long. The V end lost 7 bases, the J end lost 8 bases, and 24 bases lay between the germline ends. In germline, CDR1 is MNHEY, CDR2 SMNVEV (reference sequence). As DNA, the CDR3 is TGTGCCAGCATCCTCTCCCAGGGGGGTATTGATGATGAGCAGTTCTTC. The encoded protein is CASILSQGGIDDEQFF.

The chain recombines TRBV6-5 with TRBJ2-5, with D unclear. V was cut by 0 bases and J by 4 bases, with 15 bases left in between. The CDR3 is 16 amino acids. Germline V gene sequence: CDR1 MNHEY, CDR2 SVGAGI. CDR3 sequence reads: CASSYSVMGSGETQYF. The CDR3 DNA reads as TGTGCCAGCAGTTACTCGGTTATGGGTTCGGGAGAGACCCAGTACTTC.

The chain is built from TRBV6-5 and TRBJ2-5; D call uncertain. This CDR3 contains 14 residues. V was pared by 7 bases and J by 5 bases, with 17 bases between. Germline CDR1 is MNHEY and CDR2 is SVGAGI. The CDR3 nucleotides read TGTGCCAGCAAAAAGGTCGAGTCCCTGGAGACCCAGTACTTC. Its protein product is CASKKVESLETQYF.

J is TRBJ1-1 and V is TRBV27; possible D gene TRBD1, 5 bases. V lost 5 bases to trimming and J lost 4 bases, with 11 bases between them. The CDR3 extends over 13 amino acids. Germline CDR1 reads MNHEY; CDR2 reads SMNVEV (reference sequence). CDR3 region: CASSQYRSTEAFF. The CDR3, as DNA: TGTGCCAGCAGTCAGTACAGGAGCACTGAAGCTTTCTTT.

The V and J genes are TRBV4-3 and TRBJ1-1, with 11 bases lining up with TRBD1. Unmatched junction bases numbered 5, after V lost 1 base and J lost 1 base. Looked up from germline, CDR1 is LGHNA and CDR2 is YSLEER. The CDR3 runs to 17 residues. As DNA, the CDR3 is TGCGCCAGCAGCCAAGGGCGGACAGGGGGCTGGAACACTGAAGCTTTCTTT. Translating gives CASSQGRTGGWNTEAFF.

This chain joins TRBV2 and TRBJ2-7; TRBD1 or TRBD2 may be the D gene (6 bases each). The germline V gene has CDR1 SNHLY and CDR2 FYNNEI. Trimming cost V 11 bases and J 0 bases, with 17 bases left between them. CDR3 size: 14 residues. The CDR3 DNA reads TGTGCCGCTTCCTCGGGGGCTCTCTCCTACGAGCAGTACTTC. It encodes CAASSGALSYEQYF.

Here the CDR3 reads CACRTGALGDTQYF. CDR3 bases: TGTGCCTGTAGGACCGGGGCTTTGGGAGATACGCAGTATTTT. V usage is TRBV30 and J usage is TRBJ2-3; D is perhaps TRBD1 or TRBD2 (5 bases each). Trimming cost V 6 bases and J 5 bases, with 18 bases left between them. Germline CDR1 is GTSNPN and CDR2 is SVGIG (reference sequence). CDR3 length: 14 residues.

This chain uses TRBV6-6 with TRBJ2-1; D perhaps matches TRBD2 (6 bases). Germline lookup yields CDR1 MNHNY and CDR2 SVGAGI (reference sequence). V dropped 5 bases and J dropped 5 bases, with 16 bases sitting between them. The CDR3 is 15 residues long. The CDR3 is CASSLGGNSHNEQFF. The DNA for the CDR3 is TGTGCCAGCAGTCTCGGAGGGAACAGCCACAATGAGCAGTTCTTC.

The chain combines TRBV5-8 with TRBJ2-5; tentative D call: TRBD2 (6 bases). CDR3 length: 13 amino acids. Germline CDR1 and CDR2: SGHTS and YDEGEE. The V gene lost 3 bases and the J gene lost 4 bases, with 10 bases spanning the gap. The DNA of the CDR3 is TGTGCCAGCAGCTCTCTAGCGTTAGAGACCCAGTACTTC. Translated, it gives CASSSLALETQYF. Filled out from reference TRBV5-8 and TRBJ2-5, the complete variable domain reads EAGVTQSPTHLIKTRGQQATLRCSPISGHTSVYWYQQALGLGLQFLLWYDEGEERNRGNFPPRFSGRQFPNYSSELNVNALELEDSALYLCASSSLALETQYFGPGTRLLVL.

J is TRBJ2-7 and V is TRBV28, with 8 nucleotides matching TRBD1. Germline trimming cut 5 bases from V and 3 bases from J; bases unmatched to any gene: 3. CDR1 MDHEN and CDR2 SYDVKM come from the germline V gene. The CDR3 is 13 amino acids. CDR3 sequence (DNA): TGTGCCAGCAGTCCGGACAGGGACTACGAGCAGTACTTC. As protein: CASSPDRDYEQYF.

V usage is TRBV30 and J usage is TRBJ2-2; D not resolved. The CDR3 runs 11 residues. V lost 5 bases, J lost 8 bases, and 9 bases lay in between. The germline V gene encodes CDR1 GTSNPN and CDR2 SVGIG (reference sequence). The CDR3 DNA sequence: TGTGCCTGGGCCACAGTGGGGGAGCTGTTTTTT. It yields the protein CAWATVGELFF.

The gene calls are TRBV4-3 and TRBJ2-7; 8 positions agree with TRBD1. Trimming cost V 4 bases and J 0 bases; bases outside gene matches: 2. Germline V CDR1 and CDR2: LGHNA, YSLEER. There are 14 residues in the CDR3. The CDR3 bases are TGCGCCAGCAGCCGACAGGGGCCCTCCTACGAGCAGTACTTC. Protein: CASSRQGPSYEQYF.

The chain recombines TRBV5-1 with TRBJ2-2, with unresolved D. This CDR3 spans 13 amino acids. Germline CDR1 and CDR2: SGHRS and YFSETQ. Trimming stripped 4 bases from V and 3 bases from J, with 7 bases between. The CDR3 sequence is CASSTRDTGELFF. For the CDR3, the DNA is TGCGCCAGCAGCACAAGGGACACCGGGGAGCTGTTTTTT.